Following are 11 T cell receptor beta chains from one sample sequenced in a study of breast tumors, draining lymph nodes, adjacent tissues. MiXCR was run by TCRdb on the multiplex PCR reads, yielding one entry per CDR3 protein. The sample shows about 89,000 distinct CDR3 sequences, approximately 31% of them seen only once. Samples came from axillary lymph nodes draining the breast cancer. The sample comprised axillary lymph node tissue. Receptor source: a female donor with breast cancer. Some clones in this sample may be carry-over from other donors' samples.

About this clonotype: This may arise from a read error, as a much more abundant clone is one base away. This chain connects TRBV12-3 or TRBV12-4 to TRBJ1-5, with D possibly being TRBD1 (6 bases). The CDR3 extends over 12 amino acids. CDR3 amino acids: CARSFRDTPQHF. CDR3 nucleotide sequence: TGTGCCCGCAGTTTCCGGGACACGCCCCAGCATTTT.

The chain recombines TRBV20-1 with TRBJ1-5; weak D call: TRBD1 (5 bases). The germline gives CDR1 DFQATT, CDR2 SNEGSKA (reference sequence). V was trimmed by 3 bases and J by 9 bases, leaving 18 bases between them. The CDR3 loop spans 14 amino acids. The CDR3 DNA reads as TGCAGTGCTAGTATGGGACGGACATATCCGCCCCAGCATTTT. Translated: CSASMGRTYPPQHF.

Remarks on this clonotype: At one boundary the junction diverges from the germline segment, which might be a read error. The J gene is TRBJ2-7, the V gene TRBV7-3; a possible D gene is TRBD1 (6 bases). Looked up from germline, CDR1 is SGHTA and CDR2 is FQGTGA. CDR3 length equals 16 residues. The chain's CDR3 is CASSLTGTQLFHEQCF. DNA for the CDR3: TGTGCCAGCAGCCTAACCGGGACACAGTTATTCCACGAGCAGTGCTTC. Variable domain in full (rest from reference TRBV7-3 and TRBJ2-7): GAGVSQTPSNKVTEKGKYVELRCDPISGHTALYWYRQSLGQGPEFLIYFQGTGAADDSGLPNDRFFAVRPEGSVSTLKIQRTERGDSAVYLCASSLTGTQLFHEQCFGPGTRLTVT.

As to this clonotype: Being one base from a much bigger clone, this may be a read error. The chain recombines TRBV10-3 with TRBJ2-1; the D call may be TRBD1 or TRBD2 (5 bases each). Germline values: CDR1 ENHRY, CDR2 SYGVKD. The CDR3 extends over 15 amino acids. In nucleotides, the CDR3 is TGTGCCAGCTCACCGGCAGGGACCTCCTACAATGGGCAGTTCTTC. This translates into CASSPAGTSYNGQFF.

This clonotype showed up many times. The J gene is TRBJ2-7, the V gene TRBV7-2; 8 nucleotides agree with TRBD1. The CDR3 consists of 15 residues. The V segment lost 1 base and the J segment 3 bases; nucleotides outside the gene matches: 5. Per germline, CDR1 SGHTA and CDR2 FQGNSA. CDR3 sequence reads: CASSLGQGPIYEQYF. As DNA, the CDR3 is TGTGCCAGCAGCTTAGGACAGGGGCCCATCTACGAGCAGTACTTC.

There are many counts of this clonotype. The chain is built from TRBV11-3 and TRBJ2-2; 10 nucleotides agree with TRBD2. The V gene's germline CDR1 is SGHNT and CDR2 YENEEA. V lost 5 bases to trimming and J lost 7 bases; unmatched junction nucleotides: 7. CDR3 length equals 15 residues. The CDR3, as DNA: TGTGCCAGCAGCGGGCTAGCGGGAGTGAACGGGGAGCTGTTTTTT. It yields the protein CASSGLAGVNGELFF. Full variable domain (rest looked up from reference TRBV11-3 and TRBJ2-2): EAGVVQSPRYKIIEKKQPVAFWCNPISGHNTLYWYLQNLGQGPELLIRYENEEAVDDSQLPKDRFSAERLKGVDSTLKIQPAELGDSAVYLCASSGLAGVNGELFFGEGSRLTVL.

As for this clonotype: The DNA is left out, because the CDR3 cannot be placed on it with certainty; the CDR3 is given as TCRdb lists it. V is TRBV5-1 and J is TRBJ2-3; whether TRBD2, the table's D call, matches the DNA was not checked. Germline CDR1 and CDR2: SGHRS and YFSETQ. The CDR3 length equals 23 residues, ends included. The CDR3 protein is CASSLAGGLEQYFGPGTTDTQYF.

The gene calls are TRBV7-9 and TRBJ1-2; D call uncertain. CDR3 length: 13 amino acids. The germline V gene encodes CDR1 SEHNR and CDR2 FQNEAQ (reference sequence). V was trimmed by 0 bases and J by 9 bases, leaving 11 bases between them. Written as DNA, the CDR3 is TGTGCCAGCAGCTTAGCTAGCCTCGAACGCTACACCTTC. This translates into CASSLASLERYTF.

This clonotype was detected many times. The chain uses TRBV4-3 and TRBJ1-4, with 8 nucleotides matching TRBD1. Germline-derived CDR1 and CDR2 are LGHNA and YSLEER. The V and J ends lost 3 bases and 10 bases, in that order; junction bases with no gene match: 13. The CDR3 length is 16 residues. CDR3: CASSQWDRPAIGKLFF. CDR3 DNA: TGCGCCAGCAGCCAGTGGGACAGGCCGGCGATAGGAAAACTGTTTTTT.

This chain connects TRBV5-1 to TRBJ1-5, with D possibly matching TRBD1 (6 bases). Germline CDR1 and CDR2: SGHRS and YFSETQ. Trimming took 2 bases from V and 4 from J, leaving 13 bases between them. The CDR3 is 15 residues long. Here the CDR3 reads CASSLSDSLNQPQHF. CDR3 nucleotide sequence: TGCGCCAGCAGCTTATCGGACAGCCTGAATCAGCCCCAGCATTTT. Together with reference TRBV5-1 and TRBJ1-5, the CDR3 gives the full variable domain: KAGVTQTPRYLIKTRGQQVTLSCSPISGHRSVSWYQQTPGQGLQFLFEYFSETQRNKGNFPGRFSGRQFSNSRSEMNVSTLELGDSALYLCASSLSDSLNQPQHFGDGTRLSIL.

This clonotype was observed at least ten times. The chain carries TRBV5-1 and TRBJ2-3; D not resolved. Germline CDR1 SGHRS, CDR2 YFSETQ. CDR3 size: 15 residues. V was cut by 2 bases and J by 3 bases, with 13 bases left in between. The CDR3 loop reads CASSFDGRVTDTQYF. CDR3 nucleotides: TGCGCCAGCAGCTTTGACGGTCGGGTGACAGATACGCAGTATTTT.